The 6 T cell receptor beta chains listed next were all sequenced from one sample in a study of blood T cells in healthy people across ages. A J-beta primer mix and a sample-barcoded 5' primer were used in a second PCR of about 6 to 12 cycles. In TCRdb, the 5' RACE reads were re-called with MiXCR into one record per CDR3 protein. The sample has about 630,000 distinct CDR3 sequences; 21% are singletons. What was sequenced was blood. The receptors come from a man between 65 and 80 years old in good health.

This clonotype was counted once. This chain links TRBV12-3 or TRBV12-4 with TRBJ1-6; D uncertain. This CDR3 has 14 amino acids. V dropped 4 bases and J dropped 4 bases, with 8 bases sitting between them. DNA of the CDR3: TGTGCCAGCAGTTCCTCGCAGTATAATTCACCCCTCCACTTT. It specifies CASSSSQYNSPLHF.

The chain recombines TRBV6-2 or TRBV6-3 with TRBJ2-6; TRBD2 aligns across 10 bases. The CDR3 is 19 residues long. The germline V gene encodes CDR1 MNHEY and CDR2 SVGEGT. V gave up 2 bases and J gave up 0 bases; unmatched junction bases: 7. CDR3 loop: CASSYGIAGGISGANVLTF. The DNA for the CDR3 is TGTGCCAGCAGTTACGGGATAGCGGGAGGAATCTCTGGGGCCAACGTCCTGACTTTC.

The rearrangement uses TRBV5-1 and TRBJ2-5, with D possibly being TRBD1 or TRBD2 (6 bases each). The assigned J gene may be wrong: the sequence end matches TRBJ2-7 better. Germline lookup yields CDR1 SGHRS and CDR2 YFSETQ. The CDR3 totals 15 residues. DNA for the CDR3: TGCGCCAGCAGCTTGTCTCCGGGGGCCCCCAACGAGCAGTACTTC. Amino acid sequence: CASSLSPGAPNEQYF.

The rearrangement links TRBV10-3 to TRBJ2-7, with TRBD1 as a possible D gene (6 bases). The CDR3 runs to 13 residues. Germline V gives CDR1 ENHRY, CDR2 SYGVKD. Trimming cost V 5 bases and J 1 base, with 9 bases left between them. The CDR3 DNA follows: TGTGCCATCAGTTTTGGACAGTCCTACGAGCAGTACTTC. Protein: CAISFGQSYEQYF.

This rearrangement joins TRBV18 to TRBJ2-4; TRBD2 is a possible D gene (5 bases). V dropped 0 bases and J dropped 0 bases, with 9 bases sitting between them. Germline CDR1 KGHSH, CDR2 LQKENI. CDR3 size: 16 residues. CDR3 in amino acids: CASSPPGSVAKNIQYF. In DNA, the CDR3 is TGTGCCAGCTCACCACCGGGGAGCGTAGCCAAAAACATTCAGTACTTC.

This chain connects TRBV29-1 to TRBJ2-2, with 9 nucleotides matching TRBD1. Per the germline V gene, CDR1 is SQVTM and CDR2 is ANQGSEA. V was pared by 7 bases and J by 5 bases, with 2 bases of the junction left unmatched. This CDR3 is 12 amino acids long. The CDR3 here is CSGGQGTGELFF. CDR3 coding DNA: TGCAGCGGAGGACAGGGGACCGGGGAGCTGTTTTTT.